One sample yielded the 3 T cell receptor beta chains listed below, sequenced in a study of T cells expressing NK-cell markers. TCRdb processed the 5' RACE reads again and assigns one entry to each CDR3 protein, with no DNA. Here the sample table reports hundreds of thousands of distinct CDR3 sequences. Sequencing used blood T cells: a sorted CD56 or NKG2C T cell subset, CD4+ or CD8+ T cells, or bulk PBMC T cells (not recorded which). The receptors originated from a man between 18 and 69 years old in good health.

The V call is TRBV20-1, the J call TRBJ1-6. CDR1 DFQATT and CDR2 SNEGSKA come from the germline V gene (reference sequence). CDR3 size: 13 residues. CDR3 loop: CSAGPAAVSPLHF.

The rearrangement joins TRBV12-3 or TRBV12-4 to TRBJ2-1; TCRdb lists TRBD1, though no DNA is available to test this call. CDR3 length equals 18 residues. CDR3 protein: CASSGDRWFQSSYNEQFF.

V gene TRBV2 combines with J gene TRBJ2-1; checking the TCRdb D call of TRBD1 is not possible without DNA. This CDR3 comprises 16 residues. The germline gives CDR1 SNHLY, CDR2 FYNNEI. The CDR3 sequence is CASEIEGFLRFNEQFF.